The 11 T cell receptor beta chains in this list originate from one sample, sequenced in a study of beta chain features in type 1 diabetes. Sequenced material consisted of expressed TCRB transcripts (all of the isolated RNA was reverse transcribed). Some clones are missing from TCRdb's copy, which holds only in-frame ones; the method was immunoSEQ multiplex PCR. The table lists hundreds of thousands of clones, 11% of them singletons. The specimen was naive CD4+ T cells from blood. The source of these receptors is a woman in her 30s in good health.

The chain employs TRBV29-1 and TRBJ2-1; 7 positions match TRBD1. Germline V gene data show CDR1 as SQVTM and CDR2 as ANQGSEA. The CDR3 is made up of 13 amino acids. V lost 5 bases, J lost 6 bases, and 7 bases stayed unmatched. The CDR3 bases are TGCAGCGTTCGGCCAGGGGGAAGCAATGAGCAGTTCTTC. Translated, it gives CSVRPGGSNEQFF.

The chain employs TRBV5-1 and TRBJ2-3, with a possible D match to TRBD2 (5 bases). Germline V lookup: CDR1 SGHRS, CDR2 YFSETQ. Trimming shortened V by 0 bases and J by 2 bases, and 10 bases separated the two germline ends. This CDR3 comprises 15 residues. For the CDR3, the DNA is TGCGCCAGCAGCTTGGCCGGCGGGTACACAGATACGCAGTATTTT. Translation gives CASSLAGGYTDTQYF. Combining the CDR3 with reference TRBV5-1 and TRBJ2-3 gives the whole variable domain KAGVTQTPRYLIKTRGQQVTLSCSPISGHRSVSWYQQTPGQGLQFLFEYFSETQRNKGNFPGRFSGRQFSNSRSEMNVSTLELGDSALYLCASSLAGGYTDTQYFGPGTRLTVL.

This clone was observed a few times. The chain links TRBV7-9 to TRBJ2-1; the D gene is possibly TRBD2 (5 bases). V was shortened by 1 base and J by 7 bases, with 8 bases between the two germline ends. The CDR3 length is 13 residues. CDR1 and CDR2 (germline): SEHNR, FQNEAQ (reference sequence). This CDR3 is CASSLDWRNEQFF. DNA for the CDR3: TGTGCCAGCAGCTTAGATTGGAGGAATGAGCAGTTCTTC.

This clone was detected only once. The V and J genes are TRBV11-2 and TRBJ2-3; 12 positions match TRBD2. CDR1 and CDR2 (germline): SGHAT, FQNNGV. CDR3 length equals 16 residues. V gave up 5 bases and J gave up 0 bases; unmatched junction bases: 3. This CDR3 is CASSALAGGSTDTQYF. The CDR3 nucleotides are TGTGCCAGCAGCGCTCTAGCGGGAGGGAGCACAGATACGCAGTATTTT.

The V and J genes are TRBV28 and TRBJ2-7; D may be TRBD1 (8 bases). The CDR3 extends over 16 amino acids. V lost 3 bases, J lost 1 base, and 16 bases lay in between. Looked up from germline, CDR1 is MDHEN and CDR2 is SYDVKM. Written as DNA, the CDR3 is TGTGCCAGCAGTTTGGGAGGGACAGGTAATTCCTACGAGCAGTACTTC. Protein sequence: CASSLGGTGNSYEQYF.

The CDR3 bases are TGTGCCAGCAGCTTAGTGAGGGGAGGCAGATCGATCGAGCAGTACTTC. Protein product: CASSLVRGGRSIEQYF. The V gene is TRBV7-2, the J gene TRBJ2-7; tentative D call: TRBD2 (6 bases). CDR3 length: 16 residues. Germline V gives CDR1 SGHTA, CDR2 FQGNSA. The germline V and J ends were trimmed by 1 base and 6 bases, with 19 bases remaining between them.

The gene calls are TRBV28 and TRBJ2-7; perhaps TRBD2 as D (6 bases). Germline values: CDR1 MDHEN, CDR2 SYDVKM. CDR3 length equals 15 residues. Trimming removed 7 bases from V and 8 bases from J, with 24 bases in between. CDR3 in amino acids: CASTSPLAGSEKQYF. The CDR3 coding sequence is TGTGCCAGCACCTCCCCTCTCGCGGGAAGTGAGAAGCAGTACTTC.

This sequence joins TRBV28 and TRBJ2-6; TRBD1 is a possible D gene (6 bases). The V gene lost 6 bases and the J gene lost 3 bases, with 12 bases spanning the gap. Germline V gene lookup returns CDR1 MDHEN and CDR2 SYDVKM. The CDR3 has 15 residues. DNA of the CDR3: TGTGCCAGCAGCCATAGGGGGAATGGGGCCAACGTCCTGACTTTC. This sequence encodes CASSHRGNGANVLTF.

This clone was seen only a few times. DNA for the CDR3: TGCAGTGCTTCCCAGTACTATGGCTACACCTTC. As protein: CSASQYYGYTF. This chain uses TRBV20-1 with TRBJ1-2; D is ambiguous. V was cut by 5 bases and J by 3 bases, with 7 bases left in between. CDR3 length: 11 residues. CDR1 and CDR2 from the germline V gene are DFQATT and SNEGSKA (reference sequence).

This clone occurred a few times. In DNA form, the CDR3 reads TGTGCCAGCAGTCGAAGCGGACAGACCTCCTTAGGGGAGGAGCAGTACTTC. Its protein is CASSRSGQTSLGEEQYF. The rearrangement joins TRBV7-9 to TRBJ2-7, with D possibly being TRBD1 (6 bases). Deletions cut 6 bases from V and 7 bases from J, with 28 bases between. Germline V CDR1 and CDR2: SEHNR, FQNEAQ (reference sequence). The CDR3 has 17 amino acids.

The CDR3 loop is CASSLSGAGGANVLTF. CDR3 in DNA: TGTGCCAGCAGCTTGTCAGGGGCCGGTGGGGCCAACGTCCTGACTTTC. The chain joins TRBV5-4 to TRBJ2-6, with TRBD1 as a possible D gene (6 bases). CDR1 is SGHNT, CDR2 YYREEE, per germline (reference sequence). The CDR3 is 16 amino acids. V was clipped by 1 base and J by 3 bases, with 11 bases between them.